Listed below are T cell receptor beta chains from one sample, sequenced in a study of shared clonotypes between healthy human individuals. The repertoire was sequenced with immunoSEQ multiplex PCR; TCRdb's copy has only in-frame clones and lacks some. This sample has about 680,000 clones, with 60% to 75% found just once. The sample taken for sequencing was memory CD4+ T cells sorted from blood. Source of these receptors: a woman in her twenties or thirties in good health. Both conserved end residues are part of each CDR3. The order of the fields is V gene, clone size, D gene, J gene, CDR3 DNA, CDR3 protein. D genes are given only for firm matches. The size of a clone is reported for some rows only, either as once, few or many, or as a class for expanded clones.

>TRBV6-1|-|-|TRBJ1-2
TGTGCCAGCAGTGAACCTTCGGGCCCTCAATATGGCTACACCTTC
CASSEPSGPQYGYTF
>TRBV15|-|-|TRBJ1-5
TGTGCCACCAGCGGCGGCAGGTTGGATCAGCCCCAGCATTTT
CATSGGRLDQPQHF
>TRBV10-1|-|TRBD2|TRBJ2-3
TGCGCCAGCAGTGGGGGGGAGGGCCAACCAGATACGCAGTATTTT
CASSGGEGQPDTQYF
>TRBV5-8|-|-|TRBJ1-4
TGTGCCAGCAGCTCCTGGGGGGGGCGTGAAAAACTGTTTTTT
CASSSWGGREKLFF
>TRBV29-1|-|-|TRBJ2-7
TGCAGCGTTGTATTAGTTCAGAACGAGCAGTACTTC
CSVVLVQNEQYF
>TRBV10-3|-|-|TRBJ1-1
TGTGCCATCCGAGGGGCAGGAGAGAACACTGAAGCTTTCTTT
CAIRGAGENTEAFF
>TRBV5-6|few|TRBD1|TRBJ2-3
TGTGCCAGCAGAGACAGGGCGCTCCCAGATACGCAGTATTTT
CASRDRALPDTQYF
>TRBV7-6|-|TRBD2|TRBJ2-4
TGTGCCAGCAGCCCAAAAGACGTACGTGGGCGGGAGGGCCAGTACTTC
CASSPKDVRGREGQYF
>TRBV25-1|many|-|TRBJ2-1
TGTGCCAGCAGTGGGAGGGACAATGAGCAGTTCTTC
CASSGRDNEQFF
>TRBV6-4|-|TRBD2|TRBJ2-1
TGTGCCAGCAGTGACTCAGCTAGCGGGGGGGTAAATGAGCAGTTCTTC
CASSDSASGGVNEQFF
>TRBV9|-|-|TRBJ1-4
TGTGCCAGCAGCCCTCGCCCGGCGGTTAATGAAAAACTGTTTTTT
CASSPRPAVNEKLFF
>TRBV19|few|-|TRBJ2-3
TGTGCCTCCTCGATGAGGGATCTCAGCGGGACGCAGTATTTT
CASSMRDLSGTQYF
>TRBV10-3|-|-|TRBJ2-5
TGTGCCACGGGCCCCGAACAGGAGACCCAGTACTTC
CATGPEQETQYF
>TRBV6-6|-|TRBD1|TRBJ2-5
TGTGCCAGCATCAGGGACAGGGGTTCGATTGAGACCCAGTACTTC
CASIRDRGSIETQYF
>TRBV29-1|-|-|TRBJ1-2
TGCAGCGCTGACCCGGACAGCGAATATGGCTACACCTTC
CSADPDSEYGYTF
>TRBV7-2|few|TRBD1|TRBJ1-2
TGTGCCAGCAGCTTCCTGGGACAGGGCATCTATGGCTACACCTTC
CASSFLGQGIYGYTF
>TRBV7-9|few|-|TRBJ2-5
TGTGCCAGCAGCTTAGCAAGTGGACAGAAAGAGACCCAGTACTTC
CASSLASGQKETQYF
>TRBV19|-|-|TRBJ1-5
TGTGCCAGTAGTATGGGCAGGGTACAGCCCCAGCATTTT
CASSMGRVQPQHF
>TRBV5-1|-|TRBD2|TRBJ2-3
TGCGCCAGCAGCTGGGGGGGAGCCACCACAGATACGCAGTATTTT
CASSWGGATTDTQYF
>TRBV7-9|-|TRBD1|TRBJ2-3
TGTGCCAGCAGCCCGCCAGGGGCAGGGGGCATAGATACGCAGTATTTT
CASSPPGAGGIDTQYF
>TRBV7-9|few|-|TRBJ2-5
TGTGCCAGCAGCTCAGAGACCCAGTACTTC
CASSSETQYF
>TRBV11-2|-|-|TRBJ2-2
TGTGCCAGCAGCTCCCGCCCCGCTGAGGCCGGGGAGCTGTTTTTT
CASSSRPAEAGELFF
>TRBV6-5|-|TRBD1|TRBJ2-7
TGTGCCAGCAGTTATCGGACAGGGGCCTACGAGCAGTACTTC
CASSYRTGAYEQYF
>TRBV7-9|-|TRBD1|TRBJ2-4
TGTGCCAGCAGCTCCGACAGGGTGGCGAACATTCAGTACTTC
CASSSDRVANIQYF
>TRBV5-4|few|-|TRBJ2-5
TGTGCCAGCAGCTTTGGTTTATCGGACAGTGCTGGGGAGACCCAGTACTTC
CASSFGLSDSAGETQYF
>TRBV19|-|TRBD1|TRBJ2-7
TGTGCCAGTAGCCGGGCCCGGGACAGGGACTACGAGCAGTACTTC
CASSRARDRDYEQYF
>TRBV19|-|-|TRBJ2-6
TGTGCCAGTACTAAAGTCCACTCTGGGGCCAACGTCCTGACTTTC
CASTKVHSGANVLTF
>TRBV7-2|-|-|TRBJ1-2
TGTGCCAGCAGCGTGCACAGGTTGGATGGCTACACCTTC
CASSVHRLDGYTF
>TRBV12-2|-|-|TRBJ2-6
TGTGCAAGTCGCTTAGAAGGACCGTGCTCTGGGGCCAACGTCCTGACTTTC
CASRLEGPCSGANVLTF
>TRBV28|-|-|TRBJ1-1
TGTGCCAGCTCCACAAGTGGCCGGCCCAAAGCTTTCTTT
CASSTSGRPKAFF
>TRBV2|-|TRBD2|TRBJ2-5
TGTGCCAGCAGTGAAGAGGGACTAGCGGGAAGAAAGCAGTACTTC
CASSEEGLAGRKQYF
>TRBV28|-|TRBD1|TRBJ1-5
TGTGCCAGCAGCCGGACAGGGGCGGGAGTTGAAAATCAGCCCCAGCATTTT
CASSRTGAGVENQPQHF
>TRBV10-1|-|-|TRBJ2-4
TGCGCCAGCAGTGAGTCAGGCCAAAACATTCAGTACTTC
CASSESGQNIQYF
>TRBV10-3|-|-|TRBJ2-1
TGTGCCATCGCCTCGTTGGTAGACAATGAGCAGTTCTTC
CAIASLVDNEQFF
>TRBV5-1|-|TRBD1|TRBJ2-3
TGCGCCAGCAGCTTCGAAGGGGACAGGGTTATAGATACGCAGTATTTT
CASSFEGDRVIDTQYF
>TRBV28|-|-|TRBJ1-2
TGTGCCAGCAGACCCGGGAATTTTATCTATGGCTACACCTTC
CASRPGNFIYGYTF
>TRBV7-8|few|TRBD1|TRBJ1-1
TGTGCCAGCAGCTTGGGACAGGGGTTCACTGAAGCTTTCTTT
CASSLGQGFTEAFF